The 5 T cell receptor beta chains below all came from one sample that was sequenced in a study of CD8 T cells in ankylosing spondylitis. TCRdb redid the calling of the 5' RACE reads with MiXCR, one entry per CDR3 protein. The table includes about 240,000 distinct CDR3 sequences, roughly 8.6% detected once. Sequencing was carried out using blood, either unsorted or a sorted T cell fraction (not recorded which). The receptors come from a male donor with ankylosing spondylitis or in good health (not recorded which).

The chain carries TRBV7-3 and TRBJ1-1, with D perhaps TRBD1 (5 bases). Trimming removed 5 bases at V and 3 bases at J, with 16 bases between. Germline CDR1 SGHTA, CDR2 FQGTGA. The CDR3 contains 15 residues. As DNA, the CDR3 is TGTGCCAGCAGCGCCCAGGGCGGAGTGGACACTGAAGCTTTCTTT. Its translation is CASSAQGGVDTEAFF.

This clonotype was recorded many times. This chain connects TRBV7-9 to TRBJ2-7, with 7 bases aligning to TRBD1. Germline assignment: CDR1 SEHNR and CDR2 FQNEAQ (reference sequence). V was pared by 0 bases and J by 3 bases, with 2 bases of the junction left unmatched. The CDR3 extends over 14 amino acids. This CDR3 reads CASSLAGTVYEQYF. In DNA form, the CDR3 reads TGTGCCAGCAGCTTAGCGGGGACAGTCTACGAGCAGTACTTC.

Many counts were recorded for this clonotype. CDR3 protein: CATSSDFSYGYTF. In nucleotides, the CDR3 is TGTGCCACCAGCAGCGACTTTTCCTATGGCTACACCTTC. V usage is TRBV15 and J usage is TRBJ1-2; D unresolved. CDR3 size: 13 residues. V dropped 3 bases and J dropped 4 bases, with 9 bases sitting between them. The germline CDR1 and CDR2 sequences are LNHNV and YYDKDF (reference sequence).

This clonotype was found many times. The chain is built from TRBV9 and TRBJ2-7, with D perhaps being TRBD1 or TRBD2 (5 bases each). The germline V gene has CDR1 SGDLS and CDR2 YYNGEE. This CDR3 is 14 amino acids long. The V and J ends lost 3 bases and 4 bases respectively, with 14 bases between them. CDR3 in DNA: TGTGCCAGCAGCGAGGGACCTGAGGGTTACGAGCAGTACTTC. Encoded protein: CASSEGPEGYEQYF.

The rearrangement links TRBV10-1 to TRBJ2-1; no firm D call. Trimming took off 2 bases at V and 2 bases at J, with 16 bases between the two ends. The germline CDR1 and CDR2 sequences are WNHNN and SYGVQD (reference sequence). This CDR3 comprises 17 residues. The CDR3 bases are TGCGCCAGCAGTGAGACCCCCAAAACGATTACCTACAATGAGCAGTTCTTC. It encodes CASSETPKTITYNEQFF.